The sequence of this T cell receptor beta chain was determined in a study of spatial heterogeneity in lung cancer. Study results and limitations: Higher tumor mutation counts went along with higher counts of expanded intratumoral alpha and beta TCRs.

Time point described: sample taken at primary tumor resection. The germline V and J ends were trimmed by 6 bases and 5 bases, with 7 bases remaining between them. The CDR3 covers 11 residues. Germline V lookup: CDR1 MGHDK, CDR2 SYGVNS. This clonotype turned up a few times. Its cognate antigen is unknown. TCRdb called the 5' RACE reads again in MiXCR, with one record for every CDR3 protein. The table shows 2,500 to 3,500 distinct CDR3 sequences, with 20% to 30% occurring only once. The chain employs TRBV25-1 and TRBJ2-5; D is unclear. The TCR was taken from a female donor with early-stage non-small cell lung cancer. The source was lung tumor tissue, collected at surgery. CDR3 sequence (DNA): TGTGCCAGCAGCGAAGGGGAGACCCAGTACTTC. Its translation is CASSEGETQYF.